This is a list of T cell receptor beta chains from one sample in a study of shared clonotypes between healthy human individuals. Clones were read by immunoSEQ multiplex PCR, and TCRdb kept only the in-frame ones, dropping some. This sample has 2.3 million or so clones; approximately 95% occur once, and the top ten carry 0.35% to 0.45%. The sequencing sample was made of naive CD4+ T cells from PBMCs. These receptors were obtained from a man between 18 and 35 years old in good health. Some clones in this sample may be carry-over from other donors' samples. Both conserved end residues are trimmed from each CDR3.

TRBV7-9	TRBJ1-5	ASSSQDQPQH
TRBV6-1	TRBJ2-7	ASSEALWGLEQY
TRBV5-1	TRBJ1-4	ASSLVGQGLFEKLF
TRBV11-2	TRBJ2-7	ASSSRQGLEQY
TRBV7-8	TRBJ2-7	ASSQGTGGTYEQY
TRBV7-2	TRBJ2-1	ASSRRYNEQF
TRBV6-1	TRBJ2-7	ASSVKRFEQY
TRBV6-6	TRBJ1-2	ASSLRGYT
TRBV7-9	TRBJ2-7	ASSRSGAYEQY
TRBV29-1	TRBJ2-1	SVGGLYEQF
TRBV28	TRBJ2-7	ASSYPGYEQY
TRBV9	TRBJ1-5	ASSVEGDRVQPQH
TRBV10-3	TRBJ1-5	AIVQNGLGTGDQPQH
TRBV11-3	TRBJ2-1	ASSLGERSEQF
TRBV2	TRBJ1-2	ASSEEVGEVYGYT
TRBV4-3	TRBJ2-1	ASSQGVVSGPGYEQF
TRBV7-3	TRBJ2-7	ASSLFPMGGGPDEQY
TRBV5-4	TRBJ2-7	ASSLGGTGLDEQY
TRBV5-1	TRBJ1-2	ASSLVDQGGYT
TRBV28	TRBJ2-7	ASSSGQGPYEQY
TRBV5-4	TRBJ1-4	ASSLPPAAPF
TRBV4-1	TRBJ2-3	ASSQDGKGGPDTQY
TRBV9	TRBJ2-5	ASSDGPDPQETQY
TRBV4-3	TRBJ1-2	ASSQVGSIYGYT
TRBV28	TRBJ1-5	ASNRDRFNQPQH
TRBV5-6	TRBJ1-5	ASSLTGVEQPQH
TRBV28	TRBJ1-5	ASSTGQTSNQPQH
TRBV7-9	TRBJ2-2	ASSSGTGELF
TRBV27	TRBJ1-2	ASRRRGMWYGYT
TRBV6-1	TRBJ2-7	ASSESWGSAYEQY
TRBV11-2	TRBJ2-3	ASSLDLGADTQY
TRBV7-9	TRBJ1-1	ASSLQGLNTEAF
TRBV28	TRBJ1-5	ASRIGGGNNQPQH
TRBV28	TRBJ2-7	ASTAPGQGAYEQY
TRBV18	TRBJ2-5	ASSRGMGAETQY
TRBV19	TRBJ2-1	ASSIRIRLAAMSSYNEQF
TRBV2	TRBJ2-5	ASSPLNVGETQY
TRBV7-3	TRBJ2-2	ASSPGTANTGELF
TRBV7-2	TRBJ2-7	ASSLYTLAGPYEQY
TRBV7-9	TRBJ2-7	ASSLLAGNSYEQY
TRBV28	TRBJ1-6	ASSLYSGNNSPLH
TRBV4-1	TRBJ1-1	ASSLGEVREAF
TRBV27	TRBJ2-5	ASSPLLERESTETQY
TRBV28	TRBJ1-2	ASSLTGPNYGYT
TRBV2	TRBJ1-2	ASSGGQGLVYGYT
TRBV7-8	TRBJ1-1	ASRLGQGPLNTEAF
TRBV28	TRBJ2-7	ASSTSGRTYEQY
TRBV5-1	TRBJ1-4	ASSLVGQSTNEKLF
TRBV6-1	TRBJ1-5	ASSEGMSNQPQH
TRBV6-5	TRBJ1-2	ASSYSFQSPGYT
TRBV27	TRBJ1-4	ASSPLGDYYATNEKLF
TRBV7-3	TRBJ2-1	ASSSPQGAMNNEQF
TRBV25-1	TRBJ1-2	ASSELGRQKGGYT